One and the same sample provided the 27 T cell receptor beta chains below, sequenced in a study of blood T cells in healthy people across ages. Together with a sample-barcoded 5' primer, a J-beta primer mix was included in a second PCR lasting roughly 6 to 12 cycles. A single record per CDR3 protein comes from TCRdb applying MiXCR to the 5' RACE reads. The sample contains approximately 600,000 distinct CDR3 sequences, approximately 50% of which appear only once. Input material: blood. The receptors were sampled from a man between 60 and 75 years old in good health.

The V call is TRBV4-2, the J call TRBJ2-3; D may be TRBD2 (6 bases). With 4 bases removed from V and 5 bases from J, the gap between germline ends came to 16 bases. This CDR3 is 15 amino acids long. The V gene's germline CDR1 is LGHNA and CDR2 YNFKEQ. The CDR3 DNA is TGTGCCAGCAGCCCCGGGGGTCGGGTGCAAGATACGCAGTATTTT. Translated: CASSPGGRVQDTQYF.

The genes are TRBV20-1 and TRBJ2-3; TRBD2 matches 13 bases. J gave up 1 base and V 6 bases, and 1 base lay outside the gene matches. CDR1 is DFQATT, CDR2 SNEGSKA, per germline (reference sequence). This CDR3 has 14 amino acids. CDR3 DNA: TGCAGTGCGGGGACTAGCGGGGGCACAGATACGCAGTATTTT. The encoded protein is CSAGTSGGTDTQYF.

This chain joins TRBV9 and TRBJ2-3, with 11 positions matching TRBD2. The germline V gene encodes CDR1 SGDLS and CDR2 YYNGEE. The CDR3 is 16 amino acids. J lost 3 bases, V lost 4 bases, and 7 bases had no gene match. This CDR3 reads CASSPLAGGLTDTQYF. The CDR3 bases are TGTGCCAGCAGCCCATTAGCGGGGGGGCTGACAGATACGCAGTATTTT. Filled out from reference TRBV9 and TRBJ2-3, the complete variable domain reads DSGVTQTPKHLITATGQRVTLRCSPRSGDLSVYWYQQSLDQGLQFLIQYYNGEERAKGNILERFSAQQFPDLHSELNLSSLELGDSALYFCASSPLAGGLTDTQYFGPGTRLTVL.

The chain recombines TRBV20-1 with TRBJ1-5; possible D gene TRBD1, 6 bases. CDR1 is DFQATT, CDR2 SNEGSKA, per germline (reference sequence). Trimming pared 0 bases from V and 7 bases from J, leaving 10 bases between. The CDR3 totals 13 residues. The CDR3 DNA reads TGCAGTGCTAGAGAAGGGGGATCCCAGCCCCAGCATTTT. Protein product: CSAREGGSQPQHF.

CDR3 protein: CASSASPEYEAFF. Written as DNA, the CDR3 is TGTGCCAGCAGCGCCAGTCCCGAGTATGAAGCTTTCTTT. The V and J genes are TRBV3-1 and TRBJ1-1; D remains unclear. Germline loops: CDR1 LGHDT, CDR2 YNNKEL (reference sequence). The CDR3 length is 13 residues. Deletions cut 5 bases from V and 7 bases from J, with 14 bases between.

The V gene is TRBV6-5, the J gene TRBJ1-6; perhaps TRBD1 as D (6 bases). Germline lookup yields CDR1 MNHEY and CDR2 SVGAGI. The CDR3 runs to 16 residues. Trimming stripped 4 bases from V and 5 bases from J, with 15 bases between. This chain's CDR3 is CASSSPAKGDNSPLHF. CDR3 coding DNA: TGTGCCAGCAGTTCCCCGGCGAAGGGGGATAATTCACCCCTCCACTTT.

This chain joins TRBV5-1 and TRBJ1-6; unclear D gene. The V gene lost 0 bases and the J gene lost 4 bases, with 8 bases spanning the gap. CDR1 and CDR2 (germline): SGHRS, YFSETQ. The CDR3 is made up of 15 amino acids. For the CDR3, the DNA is TGCGCCAGCAGCTTGGAACACCTTTATAATTCACCCCTCCACTTT. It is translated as CASSLEHLYNSPLHF.

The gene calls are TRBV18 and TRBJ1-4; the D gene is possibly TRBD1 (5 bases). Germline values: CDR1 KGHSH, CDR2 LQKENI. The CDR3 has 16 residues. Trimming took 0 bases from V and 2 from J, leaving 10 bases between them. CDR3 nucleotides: TGTGCCAGCTCACCACCCGGGGCTGGGACTAATGAAAAACTGTTTTTT. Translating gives CASSPPGAGTNEKLFF.

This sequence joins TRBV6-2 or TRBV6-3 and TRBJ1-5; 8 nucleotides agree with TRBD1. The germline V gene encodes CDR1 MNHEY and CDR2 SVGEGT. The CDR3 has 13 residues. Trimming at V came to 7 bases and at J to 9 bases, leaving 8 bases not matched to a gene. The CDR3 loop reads CASTPDRVTPQHF. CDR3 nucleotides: TGTGCCAGCACCCCGGACAGGGTTACGCCCCAGCATTTT.

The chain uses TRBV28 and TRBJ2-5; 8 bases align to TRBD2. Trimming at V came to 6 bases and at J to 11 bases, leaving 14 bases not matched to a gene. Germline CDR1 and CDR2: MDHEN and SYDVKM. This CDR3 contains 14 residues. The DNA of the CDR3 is TGTGCCAGCAGGCAGGGACTAGGTGGGGGTGAGCAGTACTTC. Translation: CASRQGLGGGEQYF.

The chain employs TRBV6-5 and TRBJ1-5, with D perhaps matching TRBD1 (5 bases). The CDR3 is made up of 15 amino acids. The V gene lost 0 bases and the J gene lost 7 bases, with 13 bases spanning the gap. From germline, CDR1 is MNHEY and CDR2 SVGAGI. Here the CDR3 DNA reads TGTGCCAGCAGTTACTCTTTTCAGGGACGACAGCCCCAGCATTTT. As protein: CASSYSFQGRQPQHF.

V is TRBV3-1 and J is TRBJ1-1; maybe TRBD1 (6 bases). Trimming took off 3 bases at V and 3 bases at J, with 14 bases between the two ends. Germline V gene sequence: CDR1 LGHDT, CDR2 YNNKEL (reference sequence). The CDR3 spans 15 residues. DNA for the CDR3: TGTGCCAGCAGCCAGCCCAAGGGGGGTGACACTGAAGCTTTCTTT. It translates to CASSQPKGGDTEAFF.

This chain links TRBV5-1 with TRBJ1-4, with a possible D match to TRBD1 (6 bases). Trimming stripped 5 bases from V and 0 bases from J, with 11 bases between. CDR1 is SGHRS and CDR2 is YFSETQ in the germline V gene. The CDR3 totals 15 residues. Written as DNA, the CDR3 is TGCGCCAGCAGTTCGAAGGGGGCAACTAATGAAAAACTGTTTTTT. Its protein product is CASSSKGATNEKLFF.

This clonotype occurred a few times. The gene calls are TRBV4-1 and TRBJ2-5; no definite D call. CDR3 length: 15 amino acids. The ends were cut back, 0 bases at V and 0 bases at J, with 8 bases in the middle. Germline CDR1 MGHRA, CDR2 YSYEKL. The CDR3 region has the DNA TGCGCCAGCAGCCAAGAGTTGGGGTACCAAGAGACCCAGTACTTC. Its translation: CASSQELGYQETQYF.

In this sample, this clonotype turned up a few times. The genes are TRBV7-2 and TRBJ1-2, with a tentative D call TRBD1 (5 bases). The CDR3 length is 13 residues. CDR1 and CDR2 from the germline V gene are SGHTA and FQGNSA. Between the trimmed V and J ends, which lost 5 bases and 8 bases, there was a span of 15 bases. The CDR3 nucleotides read TGTGCCAGCAGCGTTCGACAGTCGGCGGGCTACACCTTC. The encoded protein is CASSVRQSAGYTF.

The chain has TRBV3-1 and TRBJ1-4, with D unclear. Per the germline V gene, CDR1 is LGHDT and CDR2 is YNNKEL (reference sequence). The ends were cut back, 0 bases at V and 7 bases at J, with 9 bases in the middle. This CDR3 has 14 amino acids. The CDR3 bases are TGTGCCAGCAGCCAAGATATGGTCAGTGAAAAACTGTTTTTT. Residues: CASSQDMVSEKLFF. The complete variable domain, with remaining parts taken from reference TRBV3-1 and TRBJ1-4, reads DTAVSQTPKYLVTQMGNDKSIKCEQNLGHDTMYWYKQDSKKFLKIMFSYNNKELIINETVPNRFSPKSPDKAHLNLHINSLELGDSAVYFCASSQDMVSEKLFFGSGTQLSVL.

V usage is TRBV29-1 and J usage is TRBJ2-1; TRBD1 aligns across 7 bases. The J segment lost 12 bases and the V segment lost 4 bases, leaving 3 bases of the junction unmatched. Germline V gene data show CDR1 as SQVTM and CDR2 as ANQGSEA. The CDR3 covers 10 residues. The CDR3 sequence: CSVGRQGQFF. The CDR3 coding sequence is TGCAGCGTTGGGAGACAGGGGCAGTTCTTC.

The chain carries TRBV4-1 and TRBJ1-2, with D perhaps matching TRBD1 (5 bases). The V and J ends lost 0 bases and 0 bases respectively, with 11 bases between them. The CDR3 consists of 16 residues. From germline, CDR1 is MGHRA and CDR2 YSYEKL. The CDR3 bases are TGCGCCAGCAGCCAAGAAGGCGGGGGGGCTAACTATGGCTACACCTTC. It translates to CASSQEGGGANYGYTF.

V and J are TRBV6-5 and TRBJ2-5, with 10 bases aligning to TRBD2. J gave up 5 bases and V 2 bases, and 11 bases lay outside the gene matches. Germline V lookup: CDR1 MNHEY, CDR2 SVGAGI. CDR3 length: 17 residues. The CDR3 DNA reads TGTGCCAGCAGTTACAGAAAGCGGGGGGGGAGAGAGGAGACCCAGTACTTC. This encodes CASSYRKRGGREETQYF.

The CDR3 DNA is TGTGCCAGCAGACGGTCAAGGGGTGATTCCTACGAGCAGTACTTC. It codes for CASRRSRGDSYEQYF. The chain recombines TRBV6-2 or TRBV6-3 with TRBJ2-7, with D possibly matching TRBD1 (5 bases). Trimming stripped 6 bases from V and 1 base from J, with 16 bases between. The CDR3 totals 15 residues. CDR1 is MNHEY and CDR2 is SVGEGT in the germline V gene.

CDR3 DNA sequence: TGTGCCAGCAGTTACGGAGGTTATAGCAATCAGCCCCAGCATTTT. Translated: CASSYGGYSNQPQHF. The V call is TRBV6-2 or TRBV6-3, the J call TRBJ1-5; D not certain. Germline CDR1 is MNHEY and CDR2 is SVGEGT. V was shortened by 2 bases and J by 0 bases, with 8 bases between the two germline ends. This CDR3 comprises 15 residues.

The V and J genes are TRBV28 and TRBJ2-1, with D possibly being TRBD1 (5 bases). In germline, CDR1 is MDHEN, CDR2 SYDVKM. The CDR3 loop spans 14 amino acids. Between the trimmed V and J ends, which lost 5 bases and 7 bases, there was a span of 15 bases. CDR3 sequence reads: CASSLDDPGNEQFF. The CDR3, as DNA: TGTGCCAGCAGTCTGGACGACCCAGGGAATGAGCAGTTCTTC.

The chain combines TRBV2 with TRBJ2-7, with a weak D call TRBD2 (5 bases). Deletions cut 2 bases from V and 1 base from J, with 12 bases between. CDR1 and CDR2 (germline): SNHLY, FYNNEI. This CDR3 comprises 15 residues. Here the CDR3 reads CASSEWGAQSYEQYF. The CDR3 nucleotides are TGTGCCAGCAGTGAATGGGGAGCTCAATCCTACGAGCAGTACTTC.

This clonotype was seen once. The CDR3 coding sequence is TGTGCCAGCAGTCCACACAGGGGGCTGAACACTGAAGCTTTCTTT. This encodes CASSPHRGLNTEAFF. This rearrangement joins TRBV27 to TRBJ1-1, with 9 nucleotides matching TRBD1. The CDR3 has 15 amino acids. The ends lost 5 bases at V and 0 bases at J; junction bases unmatched: 4. Germline V gene sequence: CDR1 MNHEY, CDR2 SMNVEV (reference sequence).

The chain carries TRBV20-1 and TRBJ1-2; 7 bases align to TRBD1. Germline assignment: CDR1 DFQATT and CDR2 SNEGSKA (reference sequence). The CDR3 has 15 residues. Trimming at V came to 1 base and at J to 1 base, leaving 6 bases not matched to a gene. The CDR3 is CSARGRDRDNYGYTF. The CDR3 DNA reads TGCAGTGCTAGAGGCCGGGACAGAGATAACTATGGCTACACCTTC.

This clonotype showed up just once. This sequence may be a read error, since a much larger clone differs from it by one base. CDR3 in amino acids: CASSFSPGTVGTQYF. In DNA form, the CDR3 reads TGCGCCAGCAGCTTCAGTCCCGGGACTGTGGGTACGCAGTATTTT. This rearrangement joins TRBV5-1 to TRBJ2-3, with D possibly TRBD2 on 6 matching bases. Germline V gives CDR1 SGHRS, CDR2 YFSETQ. Trimming stripped 2 bases from V and 8 bases from J, with 18 bases between. The CDR3 covers 15 residues.

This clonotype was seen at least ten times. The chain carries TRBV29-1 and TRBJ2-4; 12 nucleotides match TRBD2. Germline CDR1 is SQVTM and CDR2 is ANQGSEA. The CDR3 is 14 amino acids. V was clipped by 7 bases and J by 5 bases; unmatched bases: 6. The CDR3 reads CSGRLAGAENIQYF. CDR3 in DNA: TGCAGCGGGAGACTAGCGGGGGCCGAAAACATTCAGTACTTC. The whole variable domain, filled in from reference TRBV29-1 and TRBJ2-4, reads SAVISQKPSRDICQRGTSLTIQCQVDSQVTMMFWYRQQPGQSLTLIATANQGSEATYESGFVIDKFPISRPNLTFSTLTVSNMSPEDSSIYLCSGRLAGAENIQYFGAGTRLSVL.